The subject of this entry is one T cell receptor beta chain. Its antigen is unknown. Base qualities are not recorded, but no much larger clone differs from it by a single base. V sheds 0 bases and J sheds 6 bases, leaving 12 bases between their ends. Per the germline V gene, SGHRS is the CDR1 and YFSETQ is the CDR2. The CDR3 spans 14 residues, from the cysteine through the phenylalanine. Just the 42-base CDR3 DNA is kept, in frame starting at base 1. The data were taken from a study of T-cell memory formation after mild COVID-19 (dated by TCRdb to the early 2020s). With respect to the entire study: TCR sequence clusters from the two donors were largely donor specific. Two young, previously healthy adult volunteers made up the cohort, one male and one female. In two donors, T-cell clones that expanded and contracted after mild COVID-19 were followed by sequencing TCRalpha and TCRbeta repertoires longitudinally.

Ficoll-Paque density gradient centrifugation was used to isolate PBMCs. Points the paper makes about the study in general: Clones that contracted from day 15 to 85 showed balanced CD4/CD8 phenotypes, whereas a second wave of clones that expanded from day 15 to 37 leaned towards CD4+. Some responding clones were detected in pre-infection memory, suggesting pre-existing cross-reactive memory T cells joined the SARS-CoV-2 response. The study included only a couple of mild cases, and larger cohorts that include severe cases with pre-infection samples were judged to be necessary. Whether the second-wave clones peaking on day 37 were SARS-CoV-2 specific was not confirmed. Contracting CD4+ clones were found mainly in CM and EM memory subsets, while CD8+ clones were enriched in EMRA.

Sequencing instrument: Illumina NovaSeq 6000. cDNA libraries for TCRalpha and TCRbeta were prepared by 5'RACE using constant-segment primers, with sample barcodes and unique molecular identifiers added. Trizol reagent was used to extract RNA from every sample. Libraries were amplified in two PCR steps, with a second sample barcode and Illumina TruSeq adapters added in the second step. Sequencing of libraries was performed on an Illumina NovaSeq with 2 x 150 bp paired-end reads. In the source study's methods: The reads were demultiplexed and collapsed into UMI-guided consensus sequences using migec v1.2.7. Using mixcr v2.1.11, UMI consensuses were aligned to TRA and TRB V and J templates and then assembled into clonotypes. A clonotype was counted as expanded or contracted only if both edgeR and NoisET called the change significant, with noise models trained on biological replicates. For edgeR calls, the thresholds were a false discovery rate-adjusted p below 0.01 and a log2 fold-change of 1. As an exploratory analysis of dynamics, max-normalized trajectories of the 1000 most abundant clonotypes were examined with PCA combined with hierarchical clustering. Separately sequenced CD4+ and CD8+ repertoires were used to assign a CD4 or CD8 phenotype to each responding clone. The public sequencing data were trimmed at Q25 with fastp and processed into clonotypes with MiXCR by TCRdb, which kept only in-frame beta chains. CDR3 protein duplicates are merged, each entry listing the most common genes and DNA. It is TCRdb's table, rather than the study itself, that gives the V and J calls and clone size. This sample is represented by about 400,000 distinct CDR3 sequences; approximately 24% of them were singletons. Of the sample, 8.5% to 9% falls within the top ten clones.

This TCR was recovered from an adult woman who had mild COVID-19 (a few samples of this study predate the infection). The sample titles of this study are shuffled in the database, so cell type and time point are left out; the donor was told from shared clones. Rearrangement joined TRBV5-1 to TRBJ1-2; no D gene call is confident. Source material: PBMCs or a T cell subset sorted from them (not recorded which). The CDR3 loop reads CASSLVQLQDGYTF. The DNA reads TGCGCCAGCAGCTTGGTACAGTTGCAGGATGGCTACACCTTC.